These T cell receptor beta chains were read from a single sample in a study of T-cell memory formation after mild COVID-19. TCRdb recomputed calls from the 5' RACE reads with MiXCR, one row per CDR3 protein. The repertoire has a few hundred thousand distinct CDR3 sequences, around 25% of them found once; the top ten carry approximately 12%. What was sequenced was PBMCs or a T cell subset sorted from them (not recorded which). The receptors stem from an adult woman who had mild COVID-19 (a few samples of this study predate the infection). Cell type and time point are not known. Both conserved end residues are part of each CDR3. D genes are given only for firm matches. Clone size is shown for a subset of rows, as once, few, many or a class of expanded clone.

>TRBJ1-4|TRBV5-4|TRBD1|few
TGTGCCAGCAGCTTGGGACAGGGAGGCAATGAAAAACTGTTTTTT
CASSLGQGGNEKLFF
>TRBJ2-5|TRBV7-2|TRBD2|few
TGTGCCAGCAGCCCGGCGGGACTAGCAGTCCAAGAGACCCAGTCCTTC
CASSPAGLAVQETQSF
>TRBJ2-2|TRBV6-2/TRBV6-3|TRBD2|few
TGTGCCAGCAGTTACAGCGGGGGGGCCGGGGAGCTGTTTTTT
CASSYSGGAGELFF
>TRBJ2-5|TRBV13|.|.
TGTGCCAGCAGCTCCACGTACCAAGAGACCCAGTACTTC
CASSSTYQETQYF
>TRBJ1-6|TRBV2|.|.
TGTGCCAGCAGCGACGAAACGGTCGGGACTTCACCCCTCCACTTT
CASSDETVGTSPLHF
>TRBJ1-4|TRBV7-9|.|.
TGTGCCAGCACCCAAGGAGTTGAAAAACTGTTTTTT
CASTQGVEKLFF
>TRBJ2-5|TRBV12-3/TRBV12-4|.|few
TGTGCCAGCTGCTGGGACTGGCAAGAGACCCAGTACTTC
CASCWDWQETQYF
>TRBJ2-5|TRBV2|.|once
TGTGCCAGCAGTGCCGGGACCACCCAAGAGACCCAGTACTTC
CASSAGTTQETQYF
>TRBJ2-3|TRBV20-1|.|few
TGCAGTGCTGGACACACAGATACGCAGTATTTT
CSAGHTDTQYF
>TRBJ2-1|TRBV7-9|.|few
TGTGCCAGCACCCAAGGAGGGGTCCGGGTCGCCCCCAGTGAGCAGTTCTTC
CASTQGGVRVAPSEQFF
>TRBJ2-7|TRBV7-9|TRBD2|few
TGTGCCAGCAGCCCCCGAGGGTTAGCGGGCTACGAGCAGTACTTC
CASSPRGLAGYEQYF
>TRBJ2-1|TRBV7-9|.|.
TGTGCCAGCAACCCCCCGGGACACAATGAGCAGTTCTTC
CASNPPGHNEQFF
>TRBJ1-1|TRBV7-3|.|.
TGTGCCAGCAGCTCGGGGGCGCGAGGGGTCACTGAAGCTTTCTTT
CASSSGARGVTEAFF
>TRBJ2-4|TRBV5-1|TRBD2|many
TGCGCCAGCAGCCGAGCGGGAGGAGGCAAAAACATTCAGTACTTC
CASSRAGGGKNIQYF
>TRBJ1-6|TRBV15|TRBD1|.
TGTGCCACCGGACAGGGGGCTAATTCACCCCTCCACTTT
CATGQGANSPLHF
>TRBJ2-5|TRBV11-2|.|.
TGTGCCAGCAGCTCGGAACAAAGGGAGACCCAGTACTTC
CASSSEQRETQYF
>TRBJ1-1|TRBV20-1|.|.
TGCAGTGCTCCCGGGGCTTCCCTCGAAGCTTTCTTT
CSAPGASLEAFF
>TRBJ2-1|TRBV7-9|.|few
TGTGCCAGCAGCCCCCGAATCGGAGGGGGGAATTACAATGAGCAGTTCTTC
CASSPRIGGGNYNEQFF
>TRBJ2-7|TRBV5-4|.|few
TGTGCCAGCAGCTCCGGGGAGTCCGAGCAGTACTTC
CASSSGESEQYF
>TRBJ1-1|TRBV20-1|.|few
TGCAGTGCTAGAGGGACGTCGAACACTGAAGCTTTCTTT
CSARGTSNTEAFF
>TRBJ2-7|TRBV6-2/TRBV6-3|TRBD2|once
TGTGCCAGCAGCTCCGAAAATCTAGCGGGAGGATCCTACGAGCAGTACTTC
CASSSENLAGGSYEQYF
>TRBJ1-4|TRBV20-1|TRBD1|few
TGCAGTGCTTATGACAGGGGCCATAATGAAAAACTGTTTTTT
CSAYDRGHNEKLFF
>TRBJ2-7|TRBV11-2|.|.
TGTGCCAGCAGCGTCGTCGTGGGAAGGTTGAAAGACTCCTACGAGCAGTACTTC
CASSVVVGRLKDSYEQYF
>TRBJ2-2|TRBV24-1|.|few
TGTGCCACCAGTGGAGACGGGCCCGTCGGCGCCGGGGAGCTGTTTTTT
CATSGDGPVGAGELFF
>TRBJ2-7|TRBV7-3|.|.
TGTGCCAGCAGCTTATACGGGTATATGGGTCCCTACGAGCAGTACTTC
CASSLYGYMGPYEQYF
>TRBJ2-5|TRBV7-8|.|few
TGTGCCAGCAGCTTCGTAGCGTCCCAAGAGACCCAGTACTTC
CASSFVASQETQYF
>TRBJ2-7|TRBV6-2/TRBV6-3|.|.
TGTGCCAGCAGCCGGCGTGGGGCCTACGAGCAGTACTTC
CASSRRGAYEQYF
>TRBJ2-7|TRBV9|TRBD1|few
TGTGCCAGCAGTGAGACCGCCGGGACAGGGGGAATCGAGCAGTACTTC
CASSETAGTGGIEQYF
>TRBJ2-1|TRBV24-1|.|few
TGTGCCACCAGTGCTGCGTTTTCCTACAATGAGCAGTTCTTC
CATSAAFSYNEQFF
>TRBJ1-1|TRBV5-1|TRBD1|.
TGCGCCAGCAGCCCCTGGGGACAGGGGGTTAAAGCTTTCTTT
CASSPWGQGVKAFF
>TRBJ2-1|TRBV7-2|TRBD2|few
TGTGCCAGCAGCTTAGGTTCGGTAAGGGCACGGGGGGGGCAGTTCTTC
CASSLGSVRARGGQFF